A selection of T cell receptor beta chains follows, all from one sample in a study of cytomegalovirus exposure and HLA in healthy donors. Profiled with immunoSEQ multiplex PCR; TCRdb holds only in-frame clones, not every one. The repertoire has roughly 140,000 clones, over 70% of them found once; the top ten carry 4.5% to 5.5%. Sequencing was carried out using PBMCs. These receptors were obtained from a middle-aged man in good health and CMV-seronegative. Each CDR3 is given with its conserved first and last residue. The D gene is left open where the match is weak. Clone size is given for some rows only: seen once, a few or many times, or a class if the clone is expanded.

>-|TRBV10-2|-|TRBJ2-5
TGCGCCAGCAGTGAGTCATCAGCGAGGGAGACCCAGTACTTC
CASSESSARETQYF
>TRBD1|TRBV5-6|-|TRBJ1-2
TGTGCCAGCAGCTCGCAGGGGACAGTAAACTATGGCTACACCTTC
CASSSQGTVNYGYTF
>-|TRBV5-1|-|TRBJ2-7
TGCGCCAGCAGCTTGAGTGAGGGATCCTACGAGCAGTACTTC
CASSLSEGSYEQYF
>TRBD2|TRBV28|-|TRBJ2-2
TGTGCCAGCAGTCCCCCGGGACTAGCGATTGGCGGGGAGCTGTTTTTT
CASSPPGLAIGGELFF
>-|TRBV4-1|-|TRBJ1-2
TGCGCCAGCAGCCAAGGAGCCGACTTAGGCTACACCTTC
CASSQGADLGYTF
>-|TRBV28|-|TRBJ1-1
TGTGCCAGCAGCTTCCTCTTGGGGGACATGACTGAAGCTTTCTTT
CASSFLLGDMTEAFF
>TRBD2|TRBV12-5|-|TRBJ2-5
TGTGCTAGTGGTCCCGGGGGGAACCAAGAGACCCAGTACTTC
CASGPGGNQETQYF
>TRBD1|TRBV19|-|TRBJ1-2
TGTGCCAGTAGTACGCGGGACAGGGAAAAGGATGGCTACACCTTC
CASSTRDREKDGYTF
>-|TRBV6-4|-|TRBJ2-6
TGTGCCAGCAGTGAGGGAGGTGGTGGGGCCAACGTCCTGACTTTC
CASSEGGGGANVLTF
>-|TRBV29-1|-|TRBJ2-7
TGCAGCGTTGAAATAGCGGCCTACGAGCAGTACTTC
CSVEIAAYEQYF
>-|TRBV30|-|TRBJ2-6
TGTGCCTGGAGACCGGGACTTCGCTCTGGGGCCAACGTCCTGACTTTC
CAWRPGLRSGANVLTF
>-|TRBV7-9|-|TRBJ2-7
TGTTCCAGCAGCCCCCCGTCGGGGGGCGGCGAGAGGGGCTACGAGCAGTACTTC
CSSSPPSGGGERGYEQYF
>-|TRBV5-1|-|TRBJ2-3
TGCGCCAGCAGCGTCGGGTCCGGACTAGATACGCAGTATTTT
CASSVGSGLDTQYF
>-|TRBV11-2|-|TRBJ1-4
TGTGCCAGCAGCTTTCAGGACAGAGGTGAAAAACTGTTTTTT
CASSFQDRGEKLFF
>-|TRBV13|-|TRBJ2-3
TGTGCCAGCAAGAACACACCGAGCACAGATACGCAGTATTTT
CASKNTPSTDTQYF
>-|TRBV30|-|TRBJ2-7
TGTGCCTGGAGTCCACGAGAATCCTACGAGCAGTACTTC
CAWSPRESYEQYF
>TRBD1|TRBV15|-|TRBJ1-4
TGTGCCACCAGCAGAGTCCGGGACAGGGGGGAAAAACTGTTTTTT
CATSRVRDRGEKLFF
>-|TRBV7-2|once|TRBJ1-2
TGTGCCAGCAGCTTAGGTAAAGCAGGGAAGGATGGCTACACCTTC
CASSLGKAGKDGYTF
>-|TRBV6-5|-|TRBJ1-1
TGTGCCAGCAGTTGGCAAGTGAACACTGAAGCTTTCTTT
CASSWQVNTEAFF
>-|TRBV5-4|once|TRBJ2-6
TGTGCCTGTATAACTGGGGCCAACGTCCTGACTTTC
CACITGANVLTF
>-|TRBV7-2|-|TRBJ2-2
TGTGCCAGCAGACAACGACTGACCACCGGGGAGCTGTTTTTT
CASRQRLTTGELFF
>TRBD1|TRBV19|-|TRBJ1-3
TGTGCCAGTAGTACCACGACAGGGCCCGGAAACACCATATATTTT
CASSTTTGPGNTIYF
>-|TRBV2|once|TRBJ1-2
TGTGCCAGCACCAACCGTCAGGGTAGCTATGGCTACACCTTC
CASTNRQGSYGYTF
>-|TRBV19|-|TRBJ1-6
TGTGCCAGTATGTCCGCCAGGGGTTCACCCCTCCACTTT
CASMSARGSPLHF
>TRBD1|TRBV11-2|-|TRBJ2-3
TGTGCCAGCAGCCGGCGACAGGGCGCTGACACAGATACGCAGTATTTT
CASSRRQGADTDTQYF
>TRBD2|TRBV28|-|TRBJ2-7
TGTGCCAGCAGTTTCCCGGGGGGAGCGAGGTACGAGCAGTACTTC
CASSFPGGARYEQYF
>-|TRBV19|-|TRBJ2-1
TGTGCCAGTAGTATGGGGGGGCAGGGTTTCTCTAATGAGCAGTTCTTC
CASSMGGQGFSNEQFF
>-|TRBV5-6|-|TRBJ1-2
TGTGCCAGCAGCTTTAGTGAAACTGCCCTTAACTATGGCTACACCTTC
CASSFSETALNYGYTF
>-|TRBV14|-|TRBJ1-4
TGTGCCAGCAGCCTCAGATATGAAAAACTGTTTTTT
CASSLRYEKLFF
>-|TRBV28|once|TRBJ1-4
TGTGCCAGCAGTCAGATTGAAATTGCAACTAATGAAAAACTGTTTTTT
CASSQIEIATNEKLFF
>TRBD2|TRBV10-3|-|TRBJ2-4
TGTGCCATCAGCGAGCGGGGAGAAAACATTCAGTACTTC
CAISERGENIQYF
>-|TRBV6-6|few|TRBJ2-7
TGTGCCAGCAGTTACTCTACTGATCGGGTGCAGTACTTC
CASSYSTDRVQYF
>-|TRBV5-6|-|TRBJ2-5
TGTGCCAGCAGCTTACAGGGCCCGGGGAGAGAGACCCAGTACTTC
CASSLQGPGRETQYF
>TRBD1|TRBV6-1|-|TRBJ1-2
TGTGCCAGCTACGGGACAGGGAATGGCTACACCTTC
CASYGTGNGYTF
>-|TRBV5-5|-|TRBJ2-1
TGTGCCAGCAGGCTTGAGCCAGCGAGCTCCTACAATGAGCAGTTCTTC
CASRLEPASSYNEQFF
>-|TRBV6-5|-|TRBJ2-1
TGTGCCAGCAGCCAGAGGGGGACCTACAATGAGCAGTTCTTC
CASSQRGTYNEQFF
>-|TRBV5-8|-|TRBJ2-4
TGTGCCAGCAGCTTGTTACACCGGGACACCAAAAACATTCAGTACTTC
CASSLLHRDTKNIQYF
>-|TRBV9|-|TRBJ1-2
TGTGCCAGCAGCGGGGAACAGGGTCTTGATGGCTACACCTTC
CASSGEQGLDGYTF
>-|TRBV5-1|-|TRBJ1-5
TGCGCCAGCAGCCCCTCGGGTTCACCCAGTCAGCCCCAGCATTTT
CASSPSGSPSQPQHF
>TRBD1|TRBV6-5|-|TRBJ2-2
TGTGCCAGCAGTAAACAGGGGGCGAACACCGGGGAGCTGTTTTTT
CASSKQGANTGELFF
>-|TRBV9|-|TRBJ1-1
TGTGCCAGCAGCCTCCCGACAGGAAGAATCACTGAAGCTTTCTTT
CASSLPTGRITEAFF
>TRBD2|TRBV9|-|TRBJ2-7
TGTGCCAGCAGCGCGGGGAGGGCCGCCTACGAGCAGTACTTC
CASSAGRAAYEQYF